The rows below give T cell receptor beta chains drawn from one sample of a study of T cells expressing NK-cell markers. Each CDR3 protein gets one entry in TCRdb, which reprocessed the 5' RACE reads and gives no DNA. This sample's table reports over 100,000 distinct CDR3 sequences. Sequenced input: blood T cells: a sorted CD56 or NKG2C T cell subset, CD4+ or CD8+ T cells, or bulk PBMC T cells (not recorded which). The origin of the receptors is a woman aged 18-69 years in good health. Each CDR3 is given with its conserved first and last residue.

j_gene | v_gene | CDR3aa
TRBJ2-5 | TRBV6-2/TRBV6-3 | CASKYQVGETQYF
TRBJ1-1 | TRBV5-6 | CASSQTGGFGGGTEAFF
TRBJ2-1 | TRBV29-1 | CSGVLDSPNSYNEQFF
TRBJ2-3 | TRBV6-5 | CASSYEGGPTDTQYF
TRBJ2-1 | TRBV28 | CASSPWTSGYNEQFF
TRBJ2-1 | TRBV29-1 | CSVLHYNEQFF
TRBJ2-1 | TRBV5-1 | CASSYNSEQFF
TRBJ2-7 | TRBV29-1 | CSVEVGGVGEQYF
TRBJ2-7 | TRBV7-6 | CASSDQLAGVGEQYF
TRBJ2-1 | TRBV6-1 | CASSMTSILPYNEQFF
TRBJ1-1 | TRBV29-1 | CSVRGWQEGAFF
TRBJ1-2 | TRBV9 | CASSGPRVNYGYTF
TRBJ1-2 | TRBV6-5 | CASSYSGQGDGYTF
TRBJ2-5 | TRBV28 | CASSLAQPQETQYF
TRBJ1-4 | TRBV6-1 | CASSTGQAHEKLFF
TRBJ2-1 | TRBV7-2 | CASSLVTGISYNEQFF
TRBJ2-3 | TRBV11-2 | CASSFEPGLTTDTQYF
TRBJ2-3 | TRBV4-1 | CASSLTGGLGDTQYF
TRBJ1-3 | TRBV12-3/TRBV12-4 | CASSPFTTVGNTIYF
TRBJ2-4 | TRBV5-4 | CASSLAGAKNIQYF
TRBJ1-3 | TRBV12-3/TRBV12-4 | CASSPTGQVGGNTIYF
TRBJ2-5 | TRBV29-1 | CSVEGWGFKETQYF
TRBJ2-5 | TRBV9 | CASSARPGGQGETQYF
TRBJ2-1 | TRBV27 | CASSLTSGYNEQFF
TRBJ2-1 | TRBV7-8 | CASSYPGQPDYNEQFF
TRBJ2-2 | TRBV7-9 | CASSSSGSTGELFF
TRBJ1-2 | TRBV5-1 | CASSAGWEIVRDYGYTF
TRBJ2-7 | TRBV20-1 | CSAPRLAETYEQYF
TRBJ1-6 | TRBV20-1 | CSARGWEDYNSPLHF
TRBJ2-3 | TRBV19 | CASTLGTTDTQYF
TRBJ1-1 | TRBV7-6 | CASSLAPSGETEAFF
TRBJ1-1 | TRBV7-2 | CASSLAQGEAFF
TRBJ2-7 | TRBV29-1 | CSVEGQGDEQYF
TRBJ2-4 | TRBV30 | CAWRTSGSLLKNIQYF
TRBJ2-1 | TRBV30 | CAWSVERYNEQFF
TRBJ2-2 | TRBV6-5 | CASSYATETGELFF
TRBJ2-4 | TRBV3-1 | CASTGQQATPNIQYF
TRBJ2-3 | TRBV7-9 | CASSPTLGVSTDTQYF
TRBJ2-7 | TRBV12-3/TRBV12-4 | CASSTGTNPFEQYF
TRBJ2-1 | TRBV29-1 | CSVEDGQGSYNEQFF
TRBJ2-5 | TRBV29-1 | CSVPRDGIGAQYF
TRBJ2-4 | TRBV29-1 | CSVKQGNDIQYF
TRBJ2-6 | TRBV4-1 | CASSQGEGSGANVLTF
TRBJ1-6 | TRBV9 | CASSAVVGDSPLHF
TRBJ2-1 | TRBV30 | CALSVPLGEQFF
TRBJ2-3 | TRBV6-1 | CASKTHSSTDTQYF
TRBJ2-1 | TRBV29-1 | CSVELTGTRNNEQFF
TRBJ1-6 | TRBV12-3/TRBV12-4 | CASSSIGPSSSYNSPLHF
TRBJ1-2 | TRBV20-1 | CSARTGDSYGYTF
TRBJ2-3 | TRBV10-2 | CASSESGRNTDTQYF
TRBJ2-5 | TRBV7-9 | CASSLAFSNRETQYF
TRBJ1-1 | TRBV1 | CTSSQDSVADIPLAEAFF
TRBJ2-5 | TRBV7-9 | CASRPGGVETQYF
TRBJ1-2 | TRBV29-1 | CSVAWDIANYGYTF
TRBJ2-7 | TRBV20-1 | CSARARGPLEQYF
TRBJ2-1 | TRBV7-9 | CASSLEHEQFF
TRBJ2-1 | TRBV19 | CASTGLAGGNNEQFF